Each of the 25 T cell receptor beta chains below was sequenced from the same sample in a study of blood T cell repertoires in COVID-19. TCRdb's copy holds only in-frame clones and misses some; the assay was immunoSEQ multiplex PCR. Of around 20,000 clones in the sample, approximately 92% were seen once. The specimen was peripheral blood. These receptors were obtained from a man in his sixties or seventies with active COVID-19.

This chain joins TRBV15 and TRBJ2-1; 7 bases are a match to TRBD2. CDR3 length: 15 residues. The germline V gene has CDR1 LNHNV and CDR2 YYDKDF (reference sequence). J was trimmed by 4 bases and V by 8 bases; bases with no gene match: 11. The CDR3 sequence: CATHSRLAVYNEQFF. DNA of the CDR3: TGTGCCACCCACAGCCGTCTAGCGGTATACAATGAGCAGTTCTTC. Combining the CDR3 with reference TRBV15 and TRBJ2-1 gives the whole variable domain DAMVIQNPRYQVTQFGKPVTLSCSQTLNHNVMYWYQQKSSQAPKLLFHYYDKDFNNEADTPDNFQSRRPNTSFCFLDIRSPGLGDTAMYLCATHSRLAVYNEQFFGPGTRLTVL.

CDR3 sequence (DNA): TGCGCCAGCAGCCAACGAGGACAGGCGTCTACCGGGGAGCTGTTTTTT. It encodes CASSQRGQASTGELFF. The genes are TRBV4-1 and TRBJ2-2; TRBD1 matches 7 bases. Germline CDR1 MGHRA, CDR2 YSYEKL. This CDR3 contains 16 residues. V shed 2 bases and J 5 bases; nucleotides not matched to a gene: 8.

This clone is a singleton in its sample. The chain recombines TRBV7-9 with TRBJ1-1; possibly TRBD1 for D (6 bases). CDR1 is SEHNR and CDR2 is FQNEAQ in the germline V gene (reference sequence). The CDR3 loop spans 14 amino acids. Trimming stripped 3 bases from V and 4 bases from J, with 12 bases between. The CDR3 DNA sequence: TGTGCCAGCAGCTTGAGGGGGGGTGGCACTGAAGCTTTCTTT. This translates into CASSLRGGGTEAFF.

CDR3 sequence: CASSLASGVAKSAQYF. The CDR3 DNA is TGCGCCAGCAGCTTGGCAAGCGGGGTTGCGAAGTCGGCGCAGTATTTT. The J gene is TRBJ2-3, the V gene TRBV5-1; 7 nucleotides agree with TRBD2. This CDR3 region has 16 residues. V dropped 0 bases and J dropped 10; count of bases not matched to a gene: 14. CDR1 SGHRS and CDR2 YFSETQ come from the germline V gene.

The chain joins TRBV19 to TRBJ2-1; 10 positions agree with TRBD2. Germline trimming cut 6 bases from V and 4 bases from J; bases unmatched to any gene: 9. The CDR3 totals 16 residues. Germline CDR1 and CDR2: LNHDA and SQIVND (reference sequence). The CDR3, as DNA: TGTGCCAGTAGAGCCTCGGGACTAGCGCCTTACAATGAGCAGTTCTTC. Protein sequence: CASRASGLAPYNEQFF.

The rearrangement joins TRBV28 to TRBJ1-4; tentative D call: TRBD1 (5 bases). Germline V gene data show CDR1 as MDHEN and CDR2 as SYDVKM. V was trimmed by 4 bases and J by 4 bases, leaving 13 bases between them. The CDR3 totals 15 residues. The CDR3 sequence: CASSSTGGVNEKLFF. DNA of the CDR3: TGTGCCAGCAGTTCCACCGGGGGGGTTAATGAAAAACTGTTTTTT.

The chain recombines TRBV5-1 with TRBJ2-1, with 9 bases aligning to TRBD1. After removal of 0 bases from V and 8 bases from J, the junction contained 12 bases not matched to a gene. This CDR3 is built from 17 residues. From germline, CDR1 is SGHRS and CDR2 YFSETQ. The CDR3 DNA reads as TGCGCCAGCAGCTTGGCTCCGGGGACAGGGACATGGGATGAGCAGTTCTTC. This gives the protein CASSLAPGTGTWDEQFF. Together with reference TRBV5-1 and TRBJ2-1, the CDR3 gives the full variable domain: KAGVTQTPRYLIKTRGQQVTLSCSPISGHRSVSWYQQTPGQGLQFLFEYFSETQRNKGNFPGRFSGRQFSNSRSEMNVSTLELGDSALYLCASSLAPGTGTWDEQFFGPGTRLTVL.

This chain connects TRBV6-2 or TRBV6-3 to TRBJ2-2; tentatively, D is TRBD2 (5 bases). Germline lookup yields CDR1 MNHEY and CDR2 SVGEGT. Deletions cut 2 bases from V and 5 bases from J, with 12 bases between. The CDR3 is 15 residues long. The CDR3 loop is CASSYPQLGTGELFF. In DNA form, the CDR3 reads TGTGCCAGCAGTTACCCGCAACTAGGTACCGGGGAGCTGTTTTTT.

The rearrangement uses TRBV28 and TRBJ1-5; D possibly corresponds to TRBD1 (6 bases). This CDR3 has 13 residues. The germline V and J ends were trimmed by 6 bases and 2 bases, with 8 bases remaining between them. Germline CDR1 and CDR2: MDHEN and SYDVKM. The CDR3: CASRGTRNQPQHF. Here the CDR3 DNA reads TGTGCCAGCAGAGGGACACGCAATCAGCCCCAGCATTTT.

The V and J genes are TRBV6-1 and TRBJ1-2; D is unresolved. The germline V and J ends were trimmed by 2 bases and 4 bases, with 11 bases remaining between them. The CDR3 spans 14 residues. CDR1 MNHNS and CDR2 SASEGT come from the germline V gene. CDR3 region: CASSERSPGYGYTF. Written as DNA, the CDR3 is TGTGCCAGCAGTGAAAGGTCTCCGGGCTATGGCTACACCTTC.

V gene TRBV5-1 combines with J gene TRBJ2-7; 10 bases are shared with TRBD1. The CDR3 is made up of 14 amino acids. The V segment lost 4 bases and the J segment 3 bases; nucleotides outside the gene matches: 4. The germline V gene has CDR1 SGHRS and CDR2 YFSETQ. CDR3 sequence (DNA): TGCGCCAGCAGCCCCGGACAGGGGGGCTACGAGCAGTACTTC. Its translation is CASSPGQGGYEQYF.

The chain couples TRBV27 to TRBJ2-5, with a possible D match to TRBD1 (6 bases). The CDR3 extends over 14 amino acids. With 4 bases removed from V and 3 bases from J, the gap between germline ends came to 12 bases. From germline, CDR1 is MNHEY and CDR2 SMNVEV (reference sequence). The CDR3 here is CASSSAPGEETQYF. The CDR3 DNA reads as TGTGCCAGCAGTTCCGCCCCAGGGGAAGAGACCCAGTACTTC.

The chain uses TRBV18 and TRBJ2-2, with TRBD1 identical over 7 bases. This CDR3 has 17 amino acids. Looked up from germline, CDR1 is KGHSH and CDR2 is LQKENI. V shed 3 bases, J shed 6 bases, and the junction held 13 bases outside the gene matches. The CDR3 region has the DNA TGTGCCAGCTCACCTCGCAGTCGACAGGGTGGACCCGGGGAGCTGTTTTTT. This sequence encodes CASSPRSRQGGPGELFF.

V is TRBV24-1 and J is TRBJ2-2; D is unclear. The CDR3 length is 15 residues. V lost 1 base, J lost 2 bases, and 7 bases lay in between. CDR1 KGHDR and CDR2 SFDVKD come from the germline V gene. The CDR3 sequence is CATSDFLGNTGELFF. The CDR3, as DNA: TGTGCCACCAGTGATTTCCTAGGAAACACCGGGGAGCTGTTTTTT.

In its sample, this clone was seen once. This chain connects TRBV5-1 to TRBJ2-1; 8 nucleotides match TRBD1. The V and J ends lost 3 bases and 7 bases, in that order; junction bases with no gene match: 3. Germline loops: CDR1 SGHRS, CDR2 YFSETQ. CDR3 size: 13 residues. The CDR3 DNA is TGCGCCAGCAGCTACCGACAGGGGAATGAGCAGTTCTTC. As protein: CASSYRQGNEQFF.

The V gene is TRBV30, the J gene TRBJ2-2; D is uncertain. The germline CDR1 and CDR2 sequences are GTSNPN and SVGIG (reference sequence). The CDR3 consists of 13 residues. V lost 0 bases and J 5 bases, leaving 7 bases between the germline ends. CDR3 sequence: CAWSVRRTGELFF. In DNA, the CDR3 is TGTGCCTGGAGTGTACGGCGGACCGGGGAGCTGTTTTTT.

The rearrangement links TRBV20-1 to TRBJ2-7, with 7 bases aligning to TRBD1. Germline V gives CDR1 DFQATT, CDR2 SNEGSKA (reference sequence). This CDR3 has 13 amino acids. J gave up 3 bases and V 3 bases, and 5 bases lay outside the gene matches. This CDR3 is CSASTGAYYEQYF. The CDR3 DNA is TGCAGTGCTAGTACAGGGGCATACTACGAGCAGTACTTC.

V and J are TRBV19 and TRBJ1-5, with 7 bases that match TRBD1. CDR1 and CDR2 from the germline V gene are LNHDA and SQIVND (reference sequence). The CDR3 covers 15 residues. Trimming cost V 7 bases and J 3 bases; bases outside gene matches: 9. The chain's CDR3 is CASMSLQGFNQPQHF. CDR3 DNA: TGTGCCAGTATGTCCCTACAGGGGTTCAATCAGCCCCAGCATTTT. The whole variable domain, remainder taken from reference TRBV19 and TRBJ1-5, is DGGITQSPKYLFRKEGQNVTLSCEQNLNHDAMYWYRQDPGQGLRLIYYSQIVNDFQKGDIAEGYSVSREKKESFPLTVTSAQKNPTAFYLCASMSLQGFNQPQHFGDGTRLSIL.

The chain combines TRBV4-1 with TRBJ2-1; D uncertain. The V gene's germline CDR1 is MGHRA and CDR2 YSYEKL. Trimming removed 2 bases from V and 2 bases from J, with 10 bases in between. This CDR3 spans 15 amino acids. In DNA form, the CDR3 reads TGCGCCAGCAGCCAATTAGCAGCGACCTACAATGAGCAGTTCTTC. Its protein product is CASSQLAATYNEQFF.

V gene TRBV3-1 (or the pseudogene TRBV3-2) combines with J gene TRBJ1-2; D unclear. The germline CDR1 and CDR2 sequences are LGHDT and YNNKEL (reference sequence). V lost 1 base to trimming and J lost 1 base, with 10 bases between them. The CDR3 has 15 residues. CDR3 DNA: TGTGCCAGCAGCCAAGGGGCAGGACTTAACTATGGCTACACCTTC. Protein sequence: CASSQGAGLNYGYTF.

The chain has TRBV7-9 and TRBJ2-1; D is unresolved. CDR1 and CDR2 (germline): SEHNR, FQNEAQ (reference sequence). The CDR3 consists of 16 residues. The germline V and J ends were trimmed by 5 bases and 0 bases, with 14 bases remaining between them. CDR3 bases: TGTGCCAGCAGCACCCCGCGTGAGAGCTCCTACAATGAGCAGTTCTTC. It codes for CASSTPRESSYNEQFF.

This clone has more than one count but fewer than ten. This chain connects TRBV11-2 to TRBJ2-1; 7 bases fit TRBD1. The V segment lost 5 bases and the J segment 4 bases; nucleotides outside the gene matches: 5. The germline V gene has CDR1 SGHAT and CDR2 FQNNGV. The CDR3 totals 14 residues. For the CDR3, the DNA is TGTGCCAGCAGCCCCCCGGGACAGTACAATGAGCAGTTCTTC. Its translation is CASSPPGQYNEQFF.

The rearrangement joins TRBV5-6 to TRBJ1-1; 9 bases map to TRBD1. V was clipped by 4 bases and J by 5 bases; unmatched bases: 6. The germline V gene encodes CDR1 SGHDT and CDR2 YYEEEE. The CDR3 sequence is 14 residues long. CDR3 in DNA: TGTGCCAGCAGCCCCGGGGACAGGGTAACTGAAGCTTTCTTT. Translated, it gives CASSPGDRVTEAFF.

This chain joins TRBV18 and TRBJ1-1; D possibly corresponds to TRBD1 (5 bases). This CDR3 region has 14 residues. V was shortened by 1 base and J by 2 bases, with 8 bases between the two germline ends. In germline, CDR1 is KGHSH, CDR2 LQKENI. DNA for the CDR3: TGTGCCAGCTCACCACGGGGCCTTAACACTGAAGCTTTCTTT. It translates to CASSPRGLNTEAFF.

V usage is TRBV2 and J usage is TRBJ1-5, with 9 bases matching TRBD1. V lost 6 bases, J lost 1 base, and 7 bases stayed unmatched. Germline V lookup: CDR1 SNHLY, CDR2 FYNNEI. The CDR3 runs to 16 residues. The CDR3 protein is CASRMGQGMSNQPQHF. In DNA, the CDR3 is TGTGCCAGCAGGATGGGACAGGGAATGAGCAATCAGCCCCAGCATTTT. The whole variable domain, filled in from reference TRBV2 and TRBJ1-5, reads EPEVTQTPSHQVTQMGQEVILRCVPISNHLYFYWYRQILGQKVEFLVSFYNNEISEKSEIFDDQFSVERPDGSNFTLKIRSTKLEDSAMYFCASRMGQGMSNQPQHFGDGTRLSIL.